This T cell receptor (beta chain) was captured in a study of blood T cell repertoires in COVID-19. Whole-study context: Nucleic acid was either cDNA or gDNA, and it came from T cells, B-cell-depleted T cells, or PBMCs.

The CDR3 contains 11 residues. Germline values: CDR1 MNHNY, CDR2 SVGAGI (reference sequence). V was cut by 6 bases and J by 7 bases, with 6 bases left in between. Original data processing: Amplified reference gene primers provided the basis for estimating nucleated cell counts. The data were produced by immunoSEQ multiplex PCR, yet TCRdb's version contains in-frame clones alone and is incomplete. V and J calls and clone size are those listed in that table; D and trimming were worked out from the DNA. The sample lists under 400,000 clones; about nine tenths were seen once. Material for sequencing was peripheral blood. The clonotype originates from a woman in her fifties or sixties with COVID-19, enrolled during active disease. The rearrangement joins TRBV6-6 to TRBJ1-4; D is unresolved. The CDR3 sequence: CASSRGEKLFF. In DNA form, the CDR3 reads TGTGCCAGCAGCCGGGGTGAAAAACTGTTTTTT.